The sequence of this TCR beta chain was determined in a study of OX40 agonist ivuxolimab in advanced cancers. Study as a whole: Participants averaged approximately 65 years of age (range roughly 23 to 79) and were approximately 81% male.

This clone was detected only once. No antigen is known for it. TCRdb keeps only in-frame clones here, not all; method: immunoSEQ multiplex PCR. The sample has more than 55,000 clones, over 75% seen once. The V gene's germline CDR1 is SGHAT and CDR2 FQNNGV. J was trimmed by 4 bases and V by 5 bases; bases with no gene match: 7. The CDR3 is 16 residues long. Study observations and caveats: The specificity for antigen of the expanded peripheral T cells was not determined.

No patient had autoimmune disease or received systemic immunosuppression. Sample: CD4+ or CD8+ T cells sorted from blood, taken in a trial of the OX40 agonist ivuxolimab. This TCR came from an adult with an advanced solid tumor such as melanoma, head and neck, liver or kidney cancer. This chain uses TRBV11-2 with TRBJ2-1, with 11 positions matching TRBD2. The CDR3 nucleotides are TGTGCCAGCAGCCCCCGACTAGCGGGATGGTACAATGAGCAGTTCTTC. This codes for CASSPRLAGWYNEQFF.